These T cell receptor beta chains were read from a single sample in a study of blood T cells in healthy people across ages. TCRdb passed the 5' RACE reads through MiXCR, listing each CDR3 protein once. The sample lists about 730,000 distinct CDR3 sequences; approximately 39% were seen once. Sample: blood. These receptors were collected from a woman aged 55 to 70 in good health. Both conserved end residues are part of each CDR3. A D gene is named only where the DNA matches it firmly. Only some rows state a clone size, as once, few, many or a class for expanded clones.

>few|TRBV6-5|TRBJ1-2|TRBD1
CASSYYRSGGDGYTF
TGTGCCAGCAGTTACTATCGGTCAGGGGGCGATGGCTACACCTTC
>few|TRBV7-9|TRBJ2-1|TRBD1
CASSPGQASNEQFF
TGTGCCAGCAGTCCTGGACAGGCTAGCAATGAGCAGTTCTTC
>.|TRBV20-1|TRBJ2-4|.
CSARESGVNIQYF
TGCAGTGCTAGGGAATCGGGGGTAAACATTCAGTACTTC
>.|TRBV18|TRBJ2-1|.
CASSPPVVERGYEQFF
TGTGCCAGCTCACCACCGGTGGTAGAACGGGGTTATGAGCAGTTCTTC
>.|TRBV18|TRBJ2-4|.
CASSLEVVRNIQYF
TGTGCCAGCTCACTCGAAGTGGTGCGGAACATTCAGTACTTC
>.|TRBV7-9|TRBJ2-7|.
CASRPRTVPTYEQYF
TGTGCCAGCAGACCCCGGACCGTTCCTACCTACGAGCAGTACTTC
>.|TRBV12-3/TRBV12-4|TRBJ1-1|.
CAGRGFAGGLSSTEAFF
TGTGCCGGACGGGGATTTGCCGGGGGGCTATCATCCACTGAAGCTTTCTTT
>many|TRBV4-3|TRBJ2-3|TRBD2
CASSRSQLAGGDTQYF
TGCGCCAGCAGCCGCTCACAGCTAGCGGGAGGGGATACGCAGTATTTT
>many|TRBV10-1|TRBJ2-3|.
CASSDISGTDTQYF
TGCGCCAGCTCCGACATATCGGGCACAGATACGCAGTATTTT
>few|TRBV20-1|TRBJ2-3|.
CSATGTSTPVQYF
TGCAGTGCTACCGGGACTTCCACACCGGTGCAGTATTTT
>.|TRBV6-2/TRBV6-3|TRBJ2-1|TRBD1
CASSRTGGGYNEQFF
TGTGCCAGCAGTCGCACAGGGGGCGGATACAATGAGCAGTTCTTC
>.|TRBV5-1|TRBJ2-1|TRBD1
CASSLDRVVNEQFF
TGCGCCAGCAGCCTCGACAGGGTAGTGAATGAGCAGTTCTTC